This T cell receptor (beta chain) came from a study of response to subunit inactivated influenza vaccine. TCRdb analysed the RT-PCR reads with MiXCR anew, one entry per CDR3 protein. The sample yields about 180,000 distinct CDR3 sequences, approximately 11% seen once. Study outcomes and limitations: Authors suggested each seasonal flu vaccination may recruit only limited numbers of new T cells.

This clonotype was counted only a few times. Its antigen is unknown. The CDR3 loop spans 14 amino acids. Germline values: CDR1 MGHRA, CDR2 YSYEKL. Trimming shortened V by 0 bases and J by 15 bases, and 18 bases separated the two germline ends. The source is a man between 50 and 69 years old who received an inactivated influenza vaccine. Specimen: CD8+ T cells sorted from PBMCs, collected less than 30 months after vaccination. The chain employs TRBV4-1 and TRBJ2-1; D is possibly TRBD1 (5 bases). In DNA, the CDR3 is TGCGCCAGCAGCCAAGAAGGTGGGGTCAGGGAACCGTTCTTC. This gives the protein CASSQEGGVREPFF.